This T cell receptor beta chain was identified in a study of blood T cell repertoires in COVID-19. Background on the study: Whether acute or convalescent, the COVID-19 samples came from the United States, Italy and Spain. Nucleic acid was either cDNA or gDNA, and it came from T cells, B-cell-depleted T cells, or PBMCs.

From germline, CDR1 is ENHRY and CDR2 SYGVKD. V lost 5 bases and J lost 4; bases outside the gene matches: 11. The CDR3 has 17 amino acids. As processed by the authors: Reference gene primers were amplified, and this amplification served to estimate nucleated cell counts. Some clones are missing from TCRdb's copy, which holds only in-frame ones; the method was immunoSEQ multiplex PCR. V, J and clone size were drawn from that table, and D and trimming were deduced from the DNA. The sample lists almost 50,000 clones; roughly 89% were seen once. This sequence originates from a man aged 50 or older with acute or convalescent COVID-19. Sequencing was performed on peripheral blood. This sequence joins TRBV10-3 and TRBJ1-6; 7 bases agree with TRBD1. The CDR3 sequence is CAISKGQSYPYNSPLHF. The DNA of the CDR3 is TGTGCCATCAGTAAGGGACAGAGCTATCCGTATAATTCACCCCTCCACTTT.